The rows below give T cell receptor beta chains drawn from one sample of a study of blood T cells in healthy people across ages. TCRdb reprocessed the 5' RACE reads with MiXCR, giving one entry per CDR3 protein. The repertoire holds about 1.7 million distinct CDR3 sequences, with about 30% as singletons. The sample consisted of blood. The receptors stem from a woman in her twenties or thirties in good health. The CDR3 runs from the conserved cysteine through the conserved F or W. D genes are given only for firm matches. Clone size is shown for a subset of rows, as once, few, many or a class of expanded clone.

j_call d_call clone_size v_call cdr3_aa cdr3_nt
TRBJ2-2 NA NA TRBV6-6 CASSYSAVGTGELFF TGTGCCAGCAGTTATAGCGCAGTGGGCACCGGGGAGCTGTTTTTT
TRBJ1-5 TRBD1 few TRBV12-3/TRBV12-4 CASSQGQSIQPQHF TGTGCCAGCAGCCAGGGACAGTCGATTCAGCCCCAGCATTTT
TRBJ2-5 TRBD2 many TRBV5-1 CASKPSTSGGSGETQYF TGCGCCAGCAAACCCTCGACTAGCGGGGGCTCGGGAGAGACCCAGTACTTC
TRBJ2-1 NA many TRBV7-8 CASSLARLAGNEQFF TGTGCCAGCAGCTTAGCGCGGCTAGCAGGCAATGAGCAGTTCTTC
TRBJ1-4 NA NA TRBV18 CASSQSLPNEKLFF TGTGCCAGCTCACAAAGCCTCCCGAATGAAAAACTGTTTTTT
TRBJ1-1 NA NA TRBV7-9 CASSLGGAKSTEAFF TGTGCCAGCAGCTTAGGTGGGGCAAAGAGCACTGAAGCTTTCTTT
TRBJ1-2 NA NA TRBV5-1 CASSLEGLYGYTF TGCGCCAGCAGCTTGGAGGGGCTCTATGGCTACACCTTC
TRBJ2-5 NA few TRBV7-2 CASSFRGQNQETQYF TGTGCCAGCAGCTTTAGAGGACAGAACCAAGAGACCCAGTACTTC
TRBJ1-4 TRBD1 few TRBV18 CASSPPNRGSTNEKLFF TGTGCCAGCTCACCACCGAACAGGGGCTCAACTAATGAAAAACTGTTTTTT
TRBJ1-4 NA few TRBV7-9 CASTTALNEKLFF TGTGCCAGCACGACAGCTCTTAATGAAAAACTGTTTTTT
TRBJ2-4 NA NA TRBV29-1 CSAGAGPLAENIQYF TGCAGCGCCGGGGCGGGGCCCTTAGCCGAAAACATTCAGTACTTC
TRBJ2-6 NA many TRBV6-5 CASSYSTGSGANVLTF TGTGCCAGCAGTTACTCTACGGGATCCGGGGCCAACGTCCTGACTTTC